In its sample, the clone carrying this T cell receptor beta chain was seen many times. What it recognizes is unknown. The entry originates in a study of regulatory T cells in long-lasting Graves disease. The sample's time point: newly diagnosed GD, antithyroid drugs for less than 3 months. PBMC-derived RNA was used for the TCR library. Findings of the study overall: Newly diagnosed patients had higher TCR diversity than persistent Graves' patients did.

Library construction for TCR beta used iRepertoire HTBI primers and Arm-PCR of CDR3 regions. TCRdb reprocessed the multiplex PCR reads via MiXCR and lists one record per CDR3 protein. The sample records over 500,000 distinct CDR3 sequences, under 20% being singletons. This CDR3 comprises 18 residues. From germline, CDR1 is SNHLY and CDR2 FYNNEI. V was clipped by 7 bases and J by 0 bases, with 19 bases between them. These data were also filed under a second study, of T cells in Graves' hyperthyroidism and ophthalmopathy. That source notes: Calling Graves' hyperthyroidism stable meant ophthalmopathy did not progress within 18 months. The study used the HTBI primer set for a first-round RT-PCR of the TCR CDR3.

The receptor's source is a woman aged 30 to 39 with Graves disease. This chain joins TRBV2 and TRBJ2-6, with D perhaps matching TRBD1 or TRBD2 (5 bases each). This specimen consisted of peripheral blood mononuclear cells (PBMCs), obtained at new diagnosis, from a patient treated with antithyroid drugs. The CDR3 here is CASTGMGRGISGANVLTF. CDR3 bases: TGTGCCAGCACGGGGATGGGACGGGGAATCTCTGGGGCCAACGTCCTGACTTTC.